The present T cell receptor (beta chain) was sequenced within a study of human T cells and chemical hapten exposure. As for the study in general: Weekly scalp doses of diphenylcyclopropenone were given to patients during the approximately 25-week study. Patients were mainly female, each with alopecia areata, totalis or universalis. Study-wide results and caveats: No alteration of TCRs above 1 in 1000 frequency was seen with DPC sensitization. Significantly more large CDR3 similarity clusters were formed by expanded TCRs than by controls.

With 7 bases removed from V and 0 bases from J, the gap between germline ends came to 6 bases. The CDR3 contains 12 residues. TCRdb used MiXCR to reprocess the RACE reads, holding one entry per CDR3 protein. The data contain more than 300,000 distinct CDR3 sequences, 5% to 6.5% of them singletons. Regarding time point: pre-sensitization, week 0. Treatment described: therapeutic diphenylcyclopropenone sensitization with weekly scalp DPC. This clonotype was recorded a few times. Its matching antigen is unknown. This rearrangement joins TRBV12-3 or TRBV12-4 to TRBJ2-5, with D possibly being TRBD2 (6 bases). This TCR derives from a woman aged 18-29 years with alopecia areata. Some clones in this sample may be carry-over from other donors' samples. Sequenced here: whole blood, sampled in connection with sensitization to the hapten diphenylcyclopropenone (DPC). The CDR3: CASTGDQETQYF. DNA of the CDR3: TGTGCCAGCACGGGAGACCAAGAGACCCAGTACTTC.